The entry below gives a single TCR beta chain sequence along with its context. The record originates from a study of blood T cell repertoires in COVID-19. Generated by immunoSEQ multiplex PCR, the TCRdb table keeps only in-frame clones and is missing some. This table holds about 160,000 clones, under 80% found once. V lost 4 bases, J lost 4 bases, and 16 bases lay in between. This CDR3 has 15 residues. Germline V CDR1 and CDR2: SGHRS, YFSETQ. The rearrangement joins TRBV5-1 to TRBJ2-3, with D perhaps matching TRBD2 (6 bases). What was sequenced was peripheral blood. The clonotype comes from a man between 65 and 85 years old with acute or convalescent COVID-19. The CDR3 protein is CASSPRPTSSDTQYF. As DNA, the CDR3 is TGCGCCAGCAGCCCGCGACCTACTAGCTCAGATACGCAGTATTTT.